Sequencing of this TCR beta chain was carried out in a study of immunodeficiency (dated by TCRdb to 2018 to 2020). General notes on the study: Repertoire analysis was done to look for VDJ recombination defects and oligoclonality.

Genomic DNA was extracted with the QIAamp DNA Blood Mini Kit and sent for immunoSEQ repertoire analysis. A standard quantity of genomic DNA template was used for amplification of CDR3 regions by multiplex PCR. An Illumina platform was used to sequence the PCR products. The published analysis was carried out like this. Sequences were mapped to a reference, using V, D and J gene definitions from IMGT. A nearest-neighbor clustering algorithm merged closely related sequences to remove PCR and sequencing errors. V, D and J usage was examined in productive unique and total sequences using ImmunoSEQ Analyzer tools along with R version 3.6.1. Held by TCRdb, this immuneACCESS table contains in-frame sequences only and omits some clones. Under half of the omission traces to an unresolved V gene where checked; the cause of the rest is unknown. For V, J and clone size, that table is used; D and trimming come from the DNA. Present in this sample are some 1,100 clones, nearly 95% of which were seen just once. 1.4% of the sample rests with the top ten.

The study at large found these results: In the entropy comparisons of patients against healthy controls, patients were shown as n=3 (open circles), and an effect of thymic development was suggested only as a possibility. Severe oligoclonality, as judged by top-100 and total clonotype frequencies, was observed in patient CD8+ T cells but not in patient CD4+ T cells. Compared with control CD8+ T cells, patient CD8+ T cells had restricted TRB V-J pairing and reduced productive entropy.

CDR1 and CDR2, per the germline V gene, are SQVTM and ANQGSEA. Trimming takes 0 bases from V and 6 bases from J, and the germline ends sit 18 bases apart. The CDR3 spans 15 residues, from the cysteine through the phenylalanine. Just CDR3 DNA is preserved here, 45 bases in frame from base 1. Before TCR sequencing, CD3+CD8+ T cells were sorted out of fresh PBMCs. A remark on this clone: Its recognized antigen is unknown. The record has no base qualities; no much larger clone is one base away.

Sequenced sample: CD8+ T cells from blood. The chain couples TRBV29-1 to TRBJ2-7; TRBD2 might be the D gene, on 6 matching bases. The TCR sequence derives from a female donor. The DNA is as follows: TGCAGCGTTGAAGAAGAGGCAGTGGGGGGAGGCGAGCAGTACTTC. Its protein is CSVEEEAVGGGEQYF.